These T cell receptor beta chains were read from a single sample in a study of OX40 agonist ivuxolimab in advanced cancers. Clones were read by immunoSEQ multiplex PCR, and TCRdb kept only the in-frame ones, dropping some. This sample has 75,000 to 80,000 clones, with approximately 87% found just once. The input for sequencing was CD4+ or CD8+ T cells sorted from blood, taken in a trial of the OX40 agonist ivuxolimab. The receptors were sampled from an adult with an advanced solid tumor such as melanoma, head and neck, liver or kidney cancer. The CDR3 runs from the conserved cysteine through the conserved F or W. The order of the fields is V gene, CDR3 length, D gene, J gene, clone size, CDR3 protein, CDR3 DNA. A D gene is named only where the DNA matches it firmly. Not every row has a clone size; where given, it reads once, few, many or a size class.

V: TRBV7-8
length: 11
D: -
J: TRBJ2-3
size: once
CDR3: CASTFTDTQYF
DNA: TGTGCCAGCACCTTCACAGATACGCAGTATTTT

V: TRBV5-6
length: 12
D: -
J: TRBJ2-3
size: -
CDR3: CASSEYTDTQYF
DNA: TGTGCCAGCAGCGAGTACACAGATACGCAGTATTTT

V: TRBV2
length: 12
D: -
J: TRBJ2-7
size: -
CDR3: CASSETAYEQYF
DNA: TGTGCCAGCAGTGAGACAGCATACGAGCAGTACTTC

V: TRBV5-6
length: 11
D: -
J: TRBJ2-5
size: -
CDR3: CASSLQETQYF
DNA: TGTGCCAGCAGCTTACAAGAGACCCAGTACTTC

V: TRBV5-1
length: 14
D: TRBD1
J: TRBJ2-7
size: -
CDR3: CASSLGQGGDEQYF
DNA: TGCGCCAGCAGCTTAGGACAGGGGGGCGACGAGCAGTACTTC

V: TRBV4-3
length: 13
D: -
J: TRBJ1-1
size: -
CDR3: CASSQDRAGEAFF
DNA: TGCGCCAGCAGCCAAGATCGCGCGGGCGAAGCTTTCTTT

V: TRBV19
length: 13
D: -
J: TRBJ1-5
size: -
CDR3: CASSGAPRKPQHF
DNA: TGTGCCAGTAGTGGGGCCCCACGGAAGCCCCAGCATTTT

V: TRBV6-1
length: 13
D: -
J: TRBJ1-5
size: -
CDR3: CATLRGGDQPQHF
DNA: TGTGCCACCCTGAGGGGGGGCGATCAGCCCCAGCATTTT

V: TRBV7-2
length: 14
D: -
J: TRBJ2-2
size: -
CDR3: CASSFVPNTGELFF
DNA: TGTGCCAGCAGCTTTGTCCCGAACACCGGGGAGCTGTTTTTT

V: TRBV5-1
length: 13
D: -
J: TRBJ1-2
size: few
CDR3: CASSLARPEEGNF
DNA: TGCGCCAGCAGCTTGGCCAGGCCGGAGGAGGGGAACTTC

V: TRBV2
length: 11
D: -
J: TRBJ1-1
size: -
CDR3: CASSEASEAFF
DNA: TGTGCCAGCAGTGAGGCCAGCGAGGCTTTCTTT

V: TRBV19
length: 15
D: -
J: TRBJ2-1
size: -
CDR3: CASSFSGLSYNEQFF
DNA: TGTGCCAGTAGTTTTTCCGGCCTATCCTACAATGAGCAGTTCTTC

V: TRBV7-9
length: 13
D: -
J: TRBJ1-1
size: -
CDR3: CASERGSGTEAFF
DNA: TGTGCCAGCGAGCGGGGGAGTGGCACTGAAGCTTTCTTT

V: TRBV29-1
length: 12
D: -
J: TRBJ2-7
size: -
CDR3: CSVVPNSYEQYF
DNA: TGCAGCGTTGTTCCCAATTCCTACGAGCAGTACTTC

V: TRBV29-1
length: 12
D: -
J: TRBJ2-3
size: -
CDR3: CSVELVADTQYF
DNA: TGCAGCGTTGAATTGGTTGCAGATACGCAGTATTTT

V: TRBV30
length: 12
D: -
J: TRBJ1-1
size: -
CDR3: CAWKQYNTEAFF
DNA: TGTGCCTGGAAGCAATATAACACTGAAGCTTTCTTT

V: TRBV29-1
length: 14
D: TRBD2
J: TRBJ2-7
size: -
CDR3: CSVRGLAGVGEQYF
DNA: TGCAGCGTTCGGGGACTAGCGGGAGTTGGCGAGCAGTACTTC

V: TRBV7-5
length: 16
D: -
J: TRBJ2-7
size: -
CDR3: CARSLVPGTPTREQYF
DNA: TGTGCCAGAAGCTTAGTCCCCGGGACACCCACTCGGGAGCAGTACTTC

V: TRBV6-5
length: 12
D: -
J: TRBJ2-2
size: -
CDR3: CASSYGAGELFF
DNA: TGTGCCAGCAGTTACGGAGCCGGGGAGCTGTTTTTT

V: TRBV5-1
length: 15
D: -
J: TRBJ1-2
size: -
CDR3: CASSLGHRDTGGRAF
DNA: TGCGCCAGCAGCTTGGGTCATCGCGACACTGGTGGAAGGGCCTTC

V: TRBV28
length: 17
D: -
J: TRBJ1-3
size: once
CDR3: CASSTFTGGSSGNTIYF
DNA: TGTGCCAGCAGTACGTTCACGGGGGGTTCCTCTGGAAACACCATATATTTT

V: TRBV6-5
length: 16
D: -
J: TRBJ2-2
size: -
CDR3: CASSSDLTKNTGELFF
DNA: TGTGCCAGCAGTTCGGACTTGACAAAGAACACCGGGGAGCTGTTTTTT

V: TRBV7-2
length: 16
D: TRBD1
J: TRBJ1-5
size: -
CDR3: CASSLTGGPSNQPQHF
DNA: TGTGCCAGCAGCTTGACAGGGGGCCCGAGCAATCAGCCCCAGCATTTT

V: TRBV5-1
length: 13
D: -
J: TRBJ1-1
size: -
CDR3: CASSLLEGTEAFF
DNA: TGCGCCAGCAGCTTATTGGAGGGCACTGAAGCTTTCTTT

V: TRBV2
length: 14
D: -
J: TRBJ2-1
size: -
CDR3: CASSEGLGYNEQFF
DNA: TGTGCCAGCAGTGAAGGCCTAGGGTACAATGAGCAGTTCTTC

V: TRBV30
length: 15
D: -
J: TRBJ1-3
size: once
CDR3: CAWSEQVFTGNTIYF
DNA: TGTGCCTGGAGTGAGCAGGTTTTTACTGGAAACACCATATATTTT

V: TRBV27
length: 13
D: -
J: TRBJ2-5
size: -
CDR3: CASSLVREETQYF
DNA: TGTGCCAGCAGCCTTGTGCGGGAAGAGACCCAGTACTTC

V: TRBV21-1
length: 19
D: -
J: TRBJ1-5
size: -
CDR3: CASSTVQEGQERGNQPQHF
DNA: TGTGCCAGCAGTACGGTTCAGGAGGGCCAGGAGCGTGGCAATCAGCCCCAGCATTTT

V: TRBV19
length: 14
D: -
J: TRBJ1-1
size: once
CDR3: CASIKWEGDTEAFF
DNA: TGTGCCAGTATTAAGTGGGAGGGGGACACTGAAGCTTTCTTT

V: TRBV19
length: 14
D: -
J: TRBJ1-1
size: -
CDR3: CASSIQVVGTEAFF
DNA: TGTGCCAGTAGTATCCAGGTAGTAGGCACTGAAGCTTTCTTT

V: TRBV11-2
length: 15
D: TRBD1
J: TRBJ2-5
size: -
CDR3: CASSQHPNRGQTQYF
DNA: TGTGCCAGCAGCCAACACCCCAACAGGGGGCAGACCCAGTACTTC

V: TRBV29-1
length: 16
D: TRBD1
J: TRBJ1-1
size: -
CDR3: CSVRAVSTGRDTEAFF
DNA: TGCAGCGTCCGAGCGGTATCGACAGGGCGGGACACTGAAGCTTTCTTT

V: TRBV19
length: 14
D: -
J: TRBJ2-5
size: -
CDR3: CASKGLRHQETQYF
DNA: TGTGCCAGTAAGGGTTTGCGCCACCAAGAGACCCAGTACTTC

V: TRBV5-1
length: 13
D: TRBD1
J: TRBJ1-1
size: -
CDR3: CASKTGDYAEAFF
DNA: TGCGCCAGCAAGACAGGGGATTACGCTGAAGCTTTCTTT

V: TRBV13
length: 15
D: -
J: TRBJ1-4
size: -
CDR3: CASSLGPVQGEKLFF
DNA: TGTGCCAGCAGCTTAGGGCCGGTGCAGGGGGAAAAACTGTTTTTT

V: TRBV5-6
length: 19
D: -
J: TRBJ2-2
size: -
CDR3: CASSPRRITDSWNTGELFF
DNA: TGTGCCAGCAGCCCACGCCGTATCACCGACAGTTGGAACACCGGGGAGCTGTTTTTT

V: TRBV10-1
length: 14
D: -
J: TRBJ2-2
size: -
CDR3: CASKKQGNTGELFF
DNA: TGCGCCAGCAAAAAGCAGGGGAACACCGGGGAGCTGTTTTTT

V: TRBV18
length: 14
D: TRBD1
J: TRBJ1-2
size: -
CDR3: CASSPPGQGFGYTF
DNA: TGTGCCAGCTCACCCCCGGGACAGGGTTTTGGCTACACCTTC

V: TRBV9
length: 15
D: -
J: TRBJ2-1
size: -
CDR3: CASSVFRGHLNEQFF
DNA: TGTGCCAGCAGCGTTTTTCGGGGACACCTCAATGAGCAGTTCTTC

V: TRBV6-6
length: 13
D: -
J: TRBJ1-2
size: -
CDR3: CASTKEGFYGYTF
DNA: TGTGCCAGCACCAAAGAGGGATTCTATGGCTACACCTTC

V: TRBV6-5
length: 13
D: -
J: TRBJ2-3
size: -
CDR3: CASSYTIDDTQYF
DNA: TGTGCCAGCAGTTACACAATCGATGATACGCAGTATTTT

V: TRBV5-8
length: 18
D: -
J: TRBJ2-6
size: -
CDR3: CASSLNTIVRSGANVLTF
DNA: TGTGCCAGCAGCTTGAATACGATAGTCCGCTCTGGGGCCAACGTCCTGACTTTC

V: TRBV19
length: 12
D: -
J: TRBJ2-1
size: -
CDR3: CASSNDNYRQFF
DNA: TGTGCCAGTTCCAACGACAACTACCGGCAGTTCTTC

V: TRBV2
length: 13
D: -
J: TRBJ1-2
size: -
CDR3: CASRGEGFYGYTF
DNA: TGTGCCAGCAGGGGCGAGGGGTTCTATGGCTACACCTTC

V: TRBV7-8
length: 12
D: -
J: TRBJ1-2
size: -
CDR3: CASSNRPYGYTF
DNA: TGTGCCAGCAGCAACAGGCCCTATGGCTACACCTTC

V: TRBV18
length: 16
D: TRBD1
J: TRBJ1-1
size: -
CDR3: CASSLRQGAYIPEAFF
DNA: TGTGCCAGCTCACTCAGACAGGGGGCTTATATCCCTGAAGCTTTCTTT

V: TRBV25-1
length: 14
D: -
J: TRBJ2-5
size: few
CDR3: CASSRPPQWETQYF
DNA: TGTGCCAGCTCCCGACCCCCACAATGGGAGACCCAGTACTTC

V: TRBV30
length: 14
D: -
J: TRBJ2-4
size: -
CDR3: CAWSLTVAKNIQYF
DNA: TGTGCCTGGAGTTTGACTGTAGCCAAAAACATTCAGTACTTC

V: TRBV18
length: 15
D: -
J: TRBJ2-2
size: -
CDR3: CASSPRQVEVGELFF
DNA: TGTGCCAGCTCACCGCGACAGGTTGAAGTAGGGGAGCTGTTTTTT

V: TRBV29-1
length: 12
D: -
J: TRBJ1-3
size: -
CDR3: CSVGGQENTIYF
DNA: TGCAGCGTTGGGGGTCAGGAGAACACCATATATTTT